This T cell receptor beta chain was sequenced in a study of blood T cell repertoires in COVID-19. Study-wide context: In each case, the material was cDNA or gDNA derived from T cells, B-cell-depleted T cells, or PBMCs.

The method was immunoSEQ multiplex PCR; TCRdb's version includes in-frame clones alone and lacks a portion of them. Of about 210,000 clones in the sample, around nine tenths are singletons; the top ten hold roughly 4%. CDR1 is SGDLS, CDR2 YYNGEE, per germline. CDR3 size: 17 residues. Trimming left V 4 bases short and J 1 base short, with 19 bases between. Assignment of participants to cohorts was predicated upon participant-reported clinical history. Exposed participants came across a COVID-19 case within 2 weeks before study entry. The TCR was taken from a woman in her 30s who had been exposed to COVID-19. The sample consisted of PBMCs or T cells enriched from blood (not recorded which). V is TRBV9 and J is TRBJ2-3; possibly TRBD2 for D (6 bases). CDR3 in amino acids: CASSQRGLPSGTDTQYF. CDR3 nucleotide sequence: TGTGCCAGCAGCCAAAGGGGACTGCCTTCCGGCACAGATACGCAGTATTTT.